The T cell receptor (beta chain) under discussion was sequenced for a study of blood T cell repertoires in COVID-19. On the study more broadly: Samples taken during acute and convalescent COVID-19 were collected in the United States, Italy and Spain. T cells, B-cell-depleted T cells, or PBMCs supplied cDNA or gDNA.

In the study's own analysis: Estimates of nucleated cell counts were drawn from the amplification of reference gene primers. Using immunoSEQ multiplex PCR, the repertoire was profiled, and TCRdb retains in-frame clones only, with some absent. V and J calls and clone size follow that table, whereas D and trimming were derived from the DNA. The top ten hold around a quarter of the sample, which has about 98,000 clones, around 80% seen once. Germline values: CDR1 SGHRS, CDR2 YFSETQ. With V trimmed by 4 bases and J by 3 bases, 2 bases remained unmatched. This CDR3 comprises 13 residues. Sequencing was done on a sample of peripheral blood. This clonotype originated in a man between 65 and 85 years old with acute or convalescent COVID-19. V gene TRBV5-1 combines with J gene TRBJ2-3; TRBD1 agrees at 7 bases. CDR3 protein: CASSPTGTDTQYF. DNA of the CDR3: TGCGCCAGCAGCCCGACAGGGACAGATACGCAGTATTTT.